Below, 30 T cell receptor beta chains from the same sample are listed, as sequenced in a study of blood T cell repertoires in COVID-19. Data came from immunoSEQ multiplex PCR; TCRdb stores just in-frame clones and leaves some out. The table lists around 250,000 clones, under 90% of them singletons. The sample taken for sequencing was peripheral blood. These receptors were obtained from a young woman with acute or convalescent COVID-19.

This chain uses TRBV28 with TRBJ2-7, with no clear D. V shed 4 bases and J shed 2 bases, with 6 bases lying between them. CDR3 length equals 12 residues. Germline CDR1 is MDHEN and CDR2 is SYDVKM. CDR3 in amino acids: CASSSGPYEQYF. The CDR3 nucleotides read TGTGCCAGCAGTTCCGGTCCCTACGAGCAGTACTTC.

The chain combines TRBV18 with TRBJ1-2; possible D gene TRBD1, 6 bases. Deletions cut 1 base from V and 3 bases from J, with 15 bases between. CDR1 KGHSH and CDR2 LQKENI come from the germline V gene. The CDR3 totals 16 residues. The CDR3 reads CASSPLSQGPDYGYTF. CDR3 bases: TGTGCCAGCTCACCACTAAGCCAGGGGCCCGACTATGGCTACACCTTC.

There are a few counts of this clone. V and J are TRBV7-2 and TRBJ2-1, with no clear D. Per the germline V gene, CDR1 is SGHTA and CDR2 is FQGNSA. The CDR3 runs to 17 residues. The ends were cut back, 0 bases at V and 8 bases at J, with 20 bases in the middle. This CDR3 reads CASSLADKGMSVDEQFF. CDR3 DNA: TGTGCCAGCAGCTTAGCCGACAAAGGCATGTCCGTCGATGAGCAGTTCTTC.

Notes on this clone: Additional DNA sequences in this sample encode the identical CDR3. This chain joins TRBV18 and TRBJ2-7, with 9 nucleotides matching TRBD2. Trimming took 3 bases from V and 0 from J; bases not matched to a gene: 3. This CDR3 is 15 amino acids long. Germline values: CDR1 KGHSH, CDR2 LQKENI. CDR3 protein: CASSPLAGSSYEQYF. DNA of the CDR3: TGTGCCAGCTCACCGCTAGCGGGGAGCTCCTACGAGCAGTACTTC.

V gene TRBV7-6 combines with J gene TRBJ2-3; 16 bases match TRBD2. J was trimmed by 1 base and V by 1 base; bases with no gene match: 5. The CDR3 totals 19 residues. Germline CDR1 and CDR2: SGHVS and FNYEAQ. The CDR3: CASSLGGLAGGPRTDTQYF. For the CDR3, the DNA is TGTGCCAGCAGCTTAGGGGGACTAGCGGGAGGGCCCCGCACAGATACGCAGTATTTT.

J is TRBJ2-7 and V is TRBV27, with a possible D match to TRBD1 (5 bases). Germline CDR1 reads MNHEY; CDR2 reads SMNVEV (reference sequence). Trimming left V 3 bases short and J 3 bases short, with 12 bases between. This CDR3 has 14 amino acids. The CDR3 here is CASSLGLGFYEQYF. DNA of the CDR3: TGTGCCAGCAGTTTGGGGCTCGGCTTCTACGAGCAGTACTTC.

The chain carries TRBV29-1 and TRBJ2-1; D is uncertain. CDR3 length equals 12 residues. V was pared by 4 bases and J by 1 base, with 5 bases between. Germline lookup yields CDR1 SQVTM and CDR2 ANQGSEA. CDR3 amino acids: CSVAPSYNEQFF. The CDR3 bases are TGCAGCGTTGCCCCATCCTACAATGAGCAGTTCTTC.

This clone was observed once. The chain links TRBV10-2 to TRBJ2-7, with 8 bases fitting TRBD2. V dropped 7 bases and J dropped 2; count of bases not matched to a gene: 4. This CDR3 is built from 13 residues. CDR1 and CDR2 (germline): WSHSY, SAAADI. CDR3 nucleotides: TGCGCCAGCATGGGACTAGAGGCCTACGAGCAGTACTTC. Its translation: CASMGLEAYEQYF.

This clone appeared a single time. J is TRBJ2-3 and V is TRBV6-4; D may be TRBD2 (5 bases). V lost 7 bases to trimming and J lost 6 bases, with 14 bases between them. The germline CDR1 and CDR2 sequences are MRHNA and SNTAGT. This CDR3 contains 13 residues. The CDR3 DNA sequence: TGTGCCAGCAACCAGCGGTTGGGGGATACGCAGTATTTT. Protein product: CASNQRLGDTQYF.

The chain recombines TRBV6-2 or TRBV6-3 with TRBJ2-2, with D possibly TRBD1 on 6 matching bases. Per germline, CDR1 MNHEY and CDR2 SVGEGT. The V gene lost 5 bases and the J gene lost 5 bases, with 12 bases spanning the gap. CDR3 length: 14 residues. CDR3 nucleotide sequence: TGTGCCAGCAGTAAACAGGGTGGAACCGGGGAGCTGTTTTTT. Its translation is CASSKQGGTGELFF.

This clone showed up just once. The chain uses TRBV6-2 or TRBV6-3 and TRBJ2-1; 8 nucleotides align to TRBD1. The CDR3 has 15 residues. Germline V gene sequence: CDR1 MNHEY, CDR2 SVGEGT. V dropped 6 bases and J dropped 2; count of bases not matched to a gene: 6. The CDR3: CASSHDRGPYNEQFF. The CDR3 bases are TGTGCCAGCAGCCACGACAGGGGCCCCTACAATGAGCAGTTCTTC.

The rearrangement links TRBV5-1 to TRBJ1-2; D gene uncertain. CDR1 and CDR2 (germline): SGHRS, YFSETQ. The CDR3 contains 14 residues. The V end was cut by 3 bases, the J end by 8 bases, with 17 bases between. The CDR3 reads CASSSRGRVGGYTF. DNA for the CDR3: TGCGCCAGCAGCTCACGCGGGCGTGTGGGGGGCTACACCTTC.

V usage is TRBV18 and J usage is TRBJ2-1, with D perhaps matching TRBD2 (5 bases). Deletions cut 1 base from V and 5 bases from J, with 18 bases between. The CDR3 contains 17 residues. The germline V gene encodes CDR1 KGHSH and CDR2 LQKENI. The CDR3 loop reads CASSPRRSQFGNNEQFF. CDR3 DNA: TGTGCCAGCTCACCACGTCGTTCACAGTTCGGGAACAATGAGCAGTTCTTC.

This chain uses TRBV28 with TRBJ1-2; tentatively, D is TRBD1 (6 bases). V was trimmed by 5 bases and J by 5 bases, leaving 6 bases between them. The V gene's germline CDR1 is MDHEN and CDR2 SYDVKM. The CDR3 covers 11 residues. The CDR3 coding sequence is TGTGCCAGCAGTACAGGGTATGGCTACACCTTC. Protein: CASSTGYGYTF.

This clone was recorded once. The rearrangement joins TRBV6-2 or TRBV6-3 to TRBJ2-1, with 14 nucleotides matching TRBD2. V lost 0 bases and J lost 13; bases outside the gene matches: 5. The CDR3 has 15 residues. In germline, CDR1 is MNHEY, CDR2 SVGEGT. CDR3 sequence: CASSYSGTSGRQQFF. In DNA form, the CDR3 reads TGTGCCAGCAGTTACTCAGGGACTAGCGGGAGACAACAGTTCTTC.

This rearrangement joins TRBV6-1 to TRBJ1-1, with D possibly being TRBD1 (5 bases). Deletions cut 3 bases from V and 1 base from J, with 21 bases between. Germline values: CDR1 MNHNS, CDR2 SASEGT. The CDR3 is 18 amino acids. CDR3 sequence (DNA): TGTGCCAGCAGTGATGCAGGTTGGCTTTCCGGGGGGAACACTGAAGCTTTCTTT. It is translated as CASSDAGWLSGGNTEAFF.

This clone was recorded once. The chain employs TRBV24-1 and TRBJ2-3; 8 nucleotides match TRBD2. Looked up from germline, CDR1 is KGHDR and CDR2 is SFDVKD. The CDR3 sequence is 16 residues long. V gave up 0 bases and J gave up 3 bases; unmatched junction bases: 4. The CDR3 sequence is CATSDLGREGTDTQYF. DNA of the CDR3: TGTGCCACCAGTGATTTGGGTCGGGAGGGTACAGATACGCAGTATTTT.

This sequence joins TRBV7-9 and TRBJ1-2; a weak D match, TRBD1 (5 bases). This CDR3 contains 15 residues. Trimming removed 1 base at V and 4 bases at J, with 13 bases between. Germline V gene data show CDR1 as SEHNR and CDR2 as FQNEAQ (reference sequence). This CDR3 is CASSLGVPGGYGYTF. CDR3 DNA sequence: TGTGCCAGCAGCTTAGGGGTGCCCGGGGGCTATGGCTACACCTTC.

V gene TRBV29-1 combines with J gene TRBJ1-1, with a weak D call TRBD1 (5 bases). The CDR3 consists of 16 residues. The germline V gene encodes CDR1 SQVTM and CDR2 ANQGSEA. V lost 0 bases, J lost 1 base, and 15 bases lay in between. DNA of the CDR3: TGCAGCGTTGAAGATCTGGGTGGCAGGGAGAACACTGAAGCTTTCTTT. Its translation: CSVEDLGGRENTEAFF.

The chain has TRBV6-2 or TRBV6-3 and TRBJ1-4; a weak D match, TRBD1 (6 bases). Germline CDR1 MNHEY, CDR2 SVGEGT. This CDR3 region has 16 residues. V was pared by 2 bases and J by 5 bases, with 15 bases between. As DNA, the CDR3 is TGTGCCAGCAGTTACCCGCAGTGGGACAACAATGAAAAACTGTTTTTT. Its translation is CASSYPQWDNNEKLFF.

A single count supports this clone. The chain is built from TRBV6-2 or TRBV6-3 and TRBJ2-4; 13 bases align to TRBD2. Germline assignment: CDR1 MNHEY and CDR2 SVGEGT. The length of the CDR3 is 19 residues. The junction had 13 bases not matched to a gene; V was cut back by 5 bases and J by 3 bases. CDR3 coding DNA: TGTGCCAGCAGTACGCTAAAACTAGCGGGAGGGGAGTACAAAAACATTCAGTACTTC. Amino acids: CASSTLKLAGGEYKNIQYF.

The J gene is TRBJ2-7, the V gene TRBV5-8; 8 positions match TRBD1. The CDR3 is made up of 14 amino acids. CDR1 and CDR2 from the germline V gene are SGHTS and YDEGEE. The V segment lost 4 bases and the J segment 2 bases; nucleotides outside the gene matches: 5. The DNA for the CDR3 is TGTGCCAGCAGCCCCGGGACAGGAGCCTACGAGCAGTACTTC. As protein: CASSPGTGAYEQYF. Combining the CDR3 with reference TRBV5-8 and TRBJ2-7 gives the whole variable domain EAGVTQSPTHLIKTRGQQATLRCSPISGHTSVYWYQQALGLGLQFLLWYDEGEERNRGNFPPRFSGRQFPNYSSELNVNALELEDSALYLCASSPGTGAYEQYFGPGTRLTVT.

The V call is TRBV5-5, the J call TRBJ1-5; TRBD1 might be the D (6 bases). The V gene's germline CDR1 is SGHKS and CDR2 YYEKEE (reference sequence). The CDR3 consists of 15 residues. The germline V and J ends were trimmed by 2 bases and 6 bases, with 15 bases remaining between them. The CDR3 DNA reads TGTGCCAGCAGCTTAAGCGGGGGCGCGGGTCAGCCCCAGCATTTT. It translates to CASSLSGGAGQPQHF.

V is TRBV6-5 and J is TRBJ2-1; 8 nucleotides agree with TRBD2. Germline V gene data show CDR1 as MNHEY and CDR2 as SVGAGI. This CDR3 is 14 amino acids long. Germline trimming cut 4 bases from V and 9 bases from J; bases unmatched to any gene: 8. The CDR3 nucleotides are TGTGCCAGCAGTTTAGGGCTAGCGGGTGCTGAGCAGTTCTTC. This codes for CASSLGLAGAEQFF.

The gene calls are TRBV30 and TRBJ1-5; D is perhaps TRBD1 (6 bases). Germline lookup yields CDR1 GTSNPN and CDR2 SVGIG (reference sequence). Trimming took 1 base from V and 6 from J, leaving 13 bases between them. The length of the CDR3 is 14 residues. The CDR3: CAWSANSGVQPQHF. The CDR3 nucleotides are TGTGCCTGGAGTGCAAATTCAGGGGTTCAGCCCCAGCATTTT.

This clone was counted a single time. The rearrangement uses TRBV6-6 and TRBJ2-5; 11 bases match TRBD2. Germline V gene sequence: CDR1 MNHNY, CDR2 SVGAGI (reference sequence). The CDR3 totals 15 residues. V was clipped by 6 bases and J by 2 bases; unmatched bases: 5. In nucleotides, the CDR3 is TGTGCCAGCAGCCACGGGACTAGCGGTCAAGAGACCCAGTACTTC. Amino acid sequence: CASSHGTSGQETQYF.

The chain links TRBV14 to TRBJ2-2; D gene ambiguous. This CDR3 is 14 amino acids long. The germline CDR1 and CDR2 sequences are SGHDN and FVKESK. Trimming left V 4 bases short and J 1 base short, with 7 bases between. The CDR3 here is CASSRQENTGELFF. The CDR3 DNA reads TGTGCCAGCAGCCGGCAGGAGAACACCGGGGAGCTGTTTTTT.

J is TRBJ1-5 and V is TRBV19; D gene ambiguous. The germline V and J ends were trimmed by 0 bases and 4 bases, with 10 bases remaining between them. The germline gives CDR1 LNHDA, CDR2 SQIVND (reference sequence). This CDR3 is built from 15 residues. CDR3 residues: CASSIEPGRNQPQHF. CDR3 sequence (DNA): TGTGCCAGTAGTATAGAACCGGGGAGAAATCAGCCCCAGCATTTT.

The V call is TRBV24-1, the J call TRBJ2-1; D not certain. Trimming took 3 bases from V and 5 from J, leaving 4 bases between them. The CDR3 spans 12 residues. Germline V gene sequence: CDR1 KGHDR, CDR2 SFDVKD. The CDR3 nucleotides are TGTGCCACCAGTGATATAAACAATGAGCAGTTCTTC. Translation gives CATSDINNEQFF.

The chain links TRBV18 to TRBJ1-1; D might be TRBD1 (5 bases). Trimming pared 0 bases from V and 1 base from J, leaving 15 bases between. Germline V gene data show CDR1 as KGHSH and CDR2 as LQKENI. The CDR3 sequence is 17 residues long. CDR3 region: CASSPPLGGSRNTEAFF. As DNA, the CDR3 is TGTGCCAGCTCACCACCGCTGGGGGGATCTCGGAACACTGAAGCTTTCTTT. Together with reference TRBV18 and TRBJ1-1, the CDR3 gives the full variable domain: NAGVMQNPRHLVRRRGQEARLRCSPMKGHSHVYWYRQLPEEGLKFMVYLQKENIIDESGMPKERFSAEFPKEGPSILRIQQVVRGDSAAYFCASSPPLGGSRNTEAFFGQGTRLTVV.